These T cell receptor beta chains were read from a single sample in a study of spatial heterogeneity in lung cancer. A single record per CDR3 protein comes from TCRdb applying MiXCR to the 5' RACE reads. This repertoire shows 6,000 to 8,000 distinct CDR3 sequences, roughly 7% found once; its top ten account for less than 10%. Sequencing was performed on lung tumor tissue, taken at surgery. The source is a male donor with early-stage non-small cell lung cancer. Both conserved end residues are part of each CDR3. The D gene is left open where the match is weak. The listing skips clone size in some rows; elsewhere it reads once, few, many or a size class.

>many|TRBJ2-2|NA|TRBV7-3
TGTGCCAGCAGCCTTGGTAGAACTACCGGGGAGCTGTTTTTT
CASSLGRTTGELFF
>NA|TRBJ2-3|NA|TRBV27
TGTGCCAGCAGTTTTTCGGCCCCCACAGATACGCAGTATTTT
CASSFSAPTDTQYF
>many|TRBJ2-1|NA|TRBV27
TGTGCCAGCAGTTTGGGCAGGGGACCCTACAATGAGCAGTTCTTC
CASSLGRGPYNEQFF
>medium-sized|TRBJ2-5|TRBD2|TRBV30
TGTGCCTGGAGTAGGCTAGCGGGGGAGACCCAGTACTTC
CAWSRLAGETQYF
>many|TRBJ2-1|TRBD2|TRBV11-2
TGTGCCAGCAGCGTCCTAGCGGGAGGGTACAATGAGCAGTTCTTC
CASSVLAGGYNEQFF
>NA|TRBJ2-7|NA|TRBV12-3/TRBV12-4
TGTGCCAGCAGCTCGAAGGGACCCCCTTCGGCCGAGCAGTACTTC
CASSSKGPPSAEQYF
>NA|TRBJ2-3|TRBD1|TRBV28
TGTGCCAGCAGGACAGGGACCACAGATACGCAGTATTTT
CASRTGTTDTQYF
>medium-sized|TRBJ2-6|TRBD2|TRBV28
TGTGCCAGCAGTCCGCCGGGAGGGACCCCCGGGGCCAACGTCCTGACTTTC
CASSPPGGTPGANVLTF
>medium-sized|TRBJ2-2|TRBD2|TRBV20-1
TGCAGTGCTAGGAACCCACTAGCGGAGAACACCGGGGAGCTGTTTTTT
CSARNPLAENTGELFF
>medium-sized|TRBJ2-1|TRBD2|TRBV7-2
TGTGCCAGCAGCTTATTGACGGGAGGGTGTCACTTC
CASSLLTGGCHF
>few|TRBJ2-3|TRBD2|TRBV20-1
TGCAGTGCGGCCGGAGCGGGAGCGGGGGATACGCAGTATTTT
CSAAGAGAGDTQYF
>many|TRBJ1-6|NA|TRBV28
TGTGCCAGCAGACTTCCTGGAGGGGATTCACCCCTCCACTTT
CASRLPGGDSPLHF
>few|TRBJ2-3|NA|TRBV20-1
TGCAGTGCTAGACCCAGTGGATCGGGGGCATATACGCAGTATTTT
CSARPSGSGAYTQYF
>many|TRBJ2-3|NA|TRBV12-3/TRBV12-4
TGTGCCAGCACTTTGGACGGAAGGGGAACAGATACGCAGTATTTT
CASTLDGRGTDTQYF
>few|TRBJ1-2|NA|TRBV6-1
TGTGCCAGCAGTGTAAATGCCAGGGCCGCCTATGGCTACACCTTC
CASSVNARAAYGYTF
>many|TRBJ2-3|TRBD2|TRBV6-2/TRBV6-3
TGTGCCAGCAGGACTAGCGGGACAGATACGCAGTATTTT
CASRTSGTDTQYF
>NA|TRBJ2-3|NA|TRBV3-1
TGTGCCAGCAGCCAGGCCGTGATCGATACGCAGTATTTT
CASSQAVIDTQYF
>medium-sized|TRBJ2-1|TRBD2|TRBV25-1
TGTGCCAGCAGTGAGGCTAGCGGAACCTCCTACAATGAGCAGTTCTTC
CASSEASGTSYNEQFF
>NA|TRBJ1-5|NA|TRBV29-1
TGCAGCGTTGGAGATGGCGTACTAAATCAGCCCCAGCATTTT
CSVGDGVLNQPQHF
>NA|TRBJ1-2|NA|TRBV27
TGTGCCAGCTCTCCGGAGGGGTACTATGGCTACACCTTC
CASSPEGYYGYTF
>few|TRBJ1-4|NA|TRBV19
TGTGCCAGTAGTTTGGATGGGGGCCGAACTTCCAATGAAAAACTGTTTTTT
CASSLDGGRTSNEKLFF
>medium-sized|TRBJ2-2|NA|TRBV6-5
TGTGCCAGCCGGGGGCAGTCGAACACCGGGGAGCTGTTTTTT
CASRGQSNTGELFF
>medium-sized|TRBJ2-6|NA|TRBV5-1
TGCGCCAGCAGTCACTACATGGGAGATACAAGCTCTGGGGCCAACGTCCTGACTTTC
CASSHYMGDTSSGANVLTF
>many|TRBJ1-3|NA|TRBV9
TGTGCCAGCAGCCCCCGTCAGGGGATGTCTGAAAACACCATATATTTT
CASSPRQGMSENTIYF
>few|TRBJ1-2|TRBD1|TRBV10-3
TGTGCCATCAGAACACAGGGGAGCGGCTATGGCTACACCTTC
CAIRTQGSGYGYTF
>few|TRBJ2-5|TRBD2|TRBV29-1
TGCAGCATGGATCGCGGGAGAGAGACCCAGTACTTC
CSMDRGRETQYF
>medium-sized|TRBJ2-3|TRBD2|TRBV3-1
TGTGCCAGCAGCCAAGTGCTAGCGGGAGCTTGGACAGATACGCAGTATTTT
CASSQVLAGAWTDTQYF
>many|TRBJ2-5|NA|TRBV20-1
TGCAGTGCATCGACCCGCCAAGAGACCCAGTACTTC
CSASTRQETQYF
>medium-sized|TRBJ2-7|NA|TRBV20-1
TGCAGTGCCGCACAGGTATCCGAGCAGTACTTC
CSAAQVSEQYF
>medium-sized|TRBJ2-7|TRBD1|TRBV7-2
TGTGCCAGCAGCCCCAACAGGGGTACCCTGGAGCAGTACTTC
CASSPNRGTLEQYF
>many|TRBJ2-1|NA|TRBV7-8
TGTGCCAGCAGCCGACGGACCACCGGGGGCAATGAGCAGTTCTTC
CASSRRTTGGNEQFF
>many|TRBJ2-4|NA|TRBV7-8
TGTGCCAGCAGCTGGGGCGAGGGGGGGCGGTTGAGAAACATTCAGTACTTC
CASSWGEGGRLRNIQYF
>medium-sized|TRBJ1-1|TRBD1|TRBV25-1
TGTGCCAGCAGTGAATACAGGGGGCCTGAAGCTTTCTTT
CASSEYRGPEAFF
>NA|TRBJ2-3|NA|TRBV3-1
TGTGCCAGCAGCCTTGACGCAGATACGCAGTATTTT
CASSLDADTQYF
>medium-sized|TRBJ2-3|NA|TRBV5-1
TGCGCCAGCAGCTTGTATTCCAGGGGTGATACGCAGTATTTT
CASSLYSRGDTQYF
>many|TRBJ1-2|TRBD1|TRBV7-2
TGTGCCAGCAGCCTTACCTTCGCCGGGACAGATTATGGCTACACCTTC
CASSLTFAGTDYGYTF
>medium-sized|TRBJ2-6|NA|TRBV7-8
TGTGCCAGCAGCTCGGGGGTTGCTGGGGCCAACGTCCTGACTTTC
CASSSGVAGANVLTF
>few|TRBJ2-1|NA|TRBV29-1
TGCAGCGTTGCGACAGTTTGGCTCGGGGATGAGCAGTTCTTC
CSVATVWLGDEQFF
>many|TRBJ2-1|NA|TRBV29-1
TGCAGCGCTAATTTGGCAACCTACAATGAGCAGTTCTTC
CSANLATYNEQFF
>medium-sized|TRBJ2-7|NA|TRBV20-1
TGCAGTGCTAGCGGGGACGAGGCAATAGGAGAGCAGTACTTC
CSASGDEAIGEQYF
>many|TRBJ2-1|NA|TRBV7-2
TGTGCCAGCAGCTTAGCGATAGGTGGCAGAGTATCCTACAATGAGCAGTTCTTC
CASSLAIGGRVSYNEQFF
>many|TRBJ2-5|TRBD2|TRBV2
TGTGCCAGCACCAAACAAGGAGGTAGCGGGGGGACCCAGTACTTC
CASTKQGGSGGTQYF
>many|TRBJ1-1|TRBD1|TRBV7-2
TGTGCCAGCAGCTTTGACCGGGACAGCTTTAAAGCTTTCTTT
CASSFDRDSFKAFF
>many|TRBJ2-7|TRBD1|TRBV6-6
TGTGCCAGCATTGAGACAGGGGGTACCTACGAGCAGTACTTC
CASIETGGTYEQYF
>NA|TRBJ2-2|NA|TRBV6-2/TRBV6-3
TGTGCCAGCAGTTACGTGAGGCGAACGAACACCGGGGAGCTGTTTTTT
CASSYVRRTNTGELFF
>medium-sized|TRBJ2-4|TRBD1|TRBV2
TGTGCCAGCTTGGACAGGGGCAAAAACATTCAGTACTTC
CASLDRGKNIQYF
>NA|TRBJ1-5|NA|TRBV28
TGTGCCAGCAGCGGGGGGGTTCAGCCCCAGCATTTT
CASSGGVQPQHF
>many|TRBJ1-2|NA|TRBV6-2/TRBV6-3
TGTGCCAGCAGCCTACCCACCTACAGAGATAATAACTATGGCTACACCTTC
CASSLPTYRDNNYGYTF